These 20 T cell receptor beta chains share one sample of origin, sequenced in a study of cytomegalovirus exposure and HLA in healthy donors. Sequencing used immunoSEQ multiplex PCR; TCRdb keeps in-frame clones, though not all of them. The top ten clones hold 0.69% of a sample with approximately 82,000 clones, about 95% of them seen once. Material for sequencing was PBMCs. These receptor sequences come from a woman between 18 and 29 years old in good health and CMV-seronegative.

CDR3 protein: CASSVGAGPGGSETQYF. The CDR3 DNA reads as TGTGCCAGTAGTGTCGGGGCGGGGCCGGGGGGGTCGGAGACCCAGTACTTC. The V and J genes are TRBV19 and TRBJ2-5; 8 nucleotides align to TRBD2. Per germline, CDR1 LNHDA and CDR2 SQIVND (reference sequence). This CDR3 spans 17 amino acids. V gave up 5 bases and J gave up 5 bases; unmatched junction bases: 16.

This clone came up once. V usage is TRBV29-1 and J usage is TRBJ2-7; TRBD1 matches at 10 bases. There are 17 residues in the CDR3. In germline, CDR1 is SQVTM, CDR2 ANQGSEA. J was trimmed by 2 bases and V by 4 bases; bases with no gene match: 14. The CDR3 loop is CSVGLETGGIDPYEQYF. In nucleotides, the CDR3 is TGCAGCGTTGGCCTCGAGACAGGGGGCATCGACCCCTACGAGCAGTACTTC.

The chain recombines TRBV18 with TRBJ2-1, with D possibly TRBD2 on 5 matching bases. Germline V gene data show CDR1 as KGHSH and CDR2 as LQKENI. V lost 3 bases and J 0 bases, leaving 12 bases between the germline ends. This CDR3 region has 16 residues. The CDR3 sequence: CASSPRGSSSYNEQFF. For the CDR3, the DNA is TGTGCCAGCTCACCGAGAGGGTCCAGCTCCTACAATGAGCAGTTCTTC.

The V gene is TRBV9, the J gene TRBJ2-1, with 9 bases fitting TRBD2. With V trimmed by 0 bases and J by 5 bases, 3 bases remained unmatched. Germline-derived CDR1 and CDR2 are SGDLS and YYNGEE. This CDR3 has 15 residues. CDR3 sequence reads: CASSVAQREDNEQFF. CDR3 in DNA: TGTGCCAGCAGCGTAGCCCAGCGGGAGGACAATGAGCAGTTCTTC.

This rearrangement joins TRBV5-4 to TRBJ2-3, with D hard to call. The CDR3 runs 14 residues. Trimming shortened V by 0 bases and J by 0 bases, and 5 bases separated the two germline ends. Germline CDR1 reads SGHNT; CDR2 reads YYREEE (reference sequence). CDR3 sequence reads: CASSLDTSTDTQYF. The DNA of the CDR3 is TGTGCCAGCAGCTTGGATACTAGCACAGATACGCAGTATTTT.

The chain couples TRBV19 to TRBJ2-5; weak D call: TRBD1 (6 bases). The CDR3 covers 13 residues. V was shortened by 4 bases and J by 0 bases, with 6 bases between the two germline ends. Germline V gene sequence: CDR1 LNHDA, CDR2 SQIVND (reference sequence). CDR3 loop: CASSRQDQETQYF. The CDR3 DNA reads as TGTGCCAGTAGTAGACAGGACCAAGAGACCCAGTACTTC.

The V gene is TRBV4-3, the J gene TRBJ1-2; D unclear. Trimming removed 0 bases from V and 4 bases from J, with 12 bases in between. The CDR3 is made up of 15 amino acids. The germline V gene encodes CDR1 LGHNA and CDR2 YSLEER. As DNA, the CDR3 is TGCGCCAGCAGCCAAGACTCGGCAGCGATCTATGGCTACACCTTC. This gives the protein CASSQDSAAIYGYTF.

The V and J genes are TRBV9 and TRBJ2-1, with 10 bases identical to TRBD1. The CDR3 consists of 15 residues. Unmatched junction bases numbered 10, after V lost 6 bases and J lost 7 bases. Germline V gives CDR1 SGDLS, CDR2 YYNGEE. CDR3 region: CASTETGGIGNEQFF. The CDR3 DNA reads TGTGCCAGCACCGAGACAGGGGGCATAGGAAATGAGCAGTTCTTC.

This clone appeared a single time. The chain is built from TRBV18 and TRBJ2-7; D gene ambiguous. CDR1 and CDR2 from the germline V gene are KGHSH and LQKENI. Between the trimmed V and J ends, which lost 0 bases and 2 bases, there was a span of 14 bases. The CDR3 runs to 16 residues. As DNA, the CDR3 is TGTGCCAGCTCACCACCGGTCTCCATGCGGCCCTACGAGCAGTACTTC. Amino acids: CASSPPVSMRPYEQYF.

The count of this clone is one. V usage is TRBV18 and J usage is TRBJ1-6; TRBD1 is a possible D gene (5 bases). V lost 4 bases to trimming and J lost 8 bases, with 18 bases between them. Germline assignment: CDR1 KGHSH and CDR2 LQKENI. CDR3 length: 16 amino acids. In DNA, the CDR3 is TGTGCCAGCTCACTTAGGCAGGGTGGATTGCATTCACCCCTCCACTTT. Protein product: CASSLRQGGLHSPLHF.

The gene calls are TRBV30 and TRBJ2-6; D is unresolved. The germline V and J ends were trimmed by 1 base and 0 bases, with 4 bases remaining between them. The CDR3 contains 14 residues. Germline CDR1 is GTSNPN and CDR2 is SVGIG (reference sequence). The CDR3 region has the DNA TGTGCCTGGAGTGCGGGCTCTGGGGCCAACGTCCTGACTTTC. It encodes CAWSAGSGANVLTF.

The CDR3 sequence: CASSGVAVSTDTQYF. In DNA form, the CDR3 reads TGTGCCAGCAGCGGGGTAGCGGTTAGCACAGATACGCAGTATTTT. The rearrangement links TRBV7-2 to TRBJ2-3; D is perhaps TRBD2 (6 bases). The CDR3 is 15 residues long. Germline-derived CDR1 and CDR2 are SGHTA and FQGNSA. V shed 5 bases and J shed 0 bases, with 12 bases lying between them.

This clone has just one count. The chain employs TRBV10-2 and TRBJ2-2; 7 bases map to TRBD2. There are 18 residues in the CDR3. The germline V gene has CDR1 WSHSY and CDR2 SAAADI. The trim removed 0 bases at V and 10 bases at J, leaving 17 bases unmatched. The CDR3 spells CASSESGPGQGGRKELFF. The CDR3 DNA sequence: TGCGCCAGCAGTGAGTCGGGCCCGGGGCAGGGAGGGCGAAAGGAGCTGTTTTTT.

This clone was detected once. V gene TRBV19 combines with J gene TRBJ2-2; 10 positions agree with TRBD1. CDR1 and CDR2 from the germline V gene are LNHDA and SQIVND (reference sequence). Trimming cost V 7 bases and J 3 bases; bases outside gene matches: 2. The length of the CDR3 is 14 residues. CDR3: CASKGTGDTGELFF. The CDR3 DNA follows: TGTGCCAGTAAAGGGACAGGGGACACCGGGGAGCTGTTTTTT.

This clone has more than one count but fewer than ten. The chain joins TRBV11-2 to TRBJ2-5; 10 nucleotides agree with TRBD2. This CDR3 has 16 residues. The ends lost 1 base at V and 5 bases at J; junction bases unmatched: 7. From germline, CDR1 is SGHAT and CDR2 FQNNGV. The DNA for the CDR3 is TGTGCCAGCAGCTTAGCCGTATGGACTAGCGGCGAGACCCAGTACTTC. Amino acids: CASSLAVWTSGETQYF.

The rearrangement uses TRBV4-3 and TRBJ2-3; no clear D gene. CDR3 length equals 13 residues. Trimming removed 2 bases from V and 3 bases from J, with 6 bases in between. From germline, CDR1 is LGHNA and CDR2 YSLEER. The CDR3 protein is CASSQMLTDTQYF. The CDR3 DNA is TGCGCCAGCAGCCAAATGTTAACAGATACGCAGTATTTT.

The chain has TRBV7-2 and TRBJ2-5, with 7 bases fitting TRBD1. The length of the CDR3 is 13 residues. The trim removed 6 bases at V and 5 bases at J, leaving 6 bases unmatched. CDR1 is SGHTA and CDR2 is FQGNSA in the germline V gene. The CDR3 nucleotides are TGTGCCAGCAGACAAACAGGGGCGGAGACCCAGTACTTC. This sequence encodes CASRQTGAETQYF.

V and J are TRBV4-1 and TRBJ2-7; 10 nucleotides match TRBD2. V dropped 1 base and J dropped 5; count of bases not matched to a gene: 5. CDR3 length: 15 residues. Germline loops: CDR1 MGHRA, CDR2 YSYEKL. CDR3 amino acids: CASSQVGLAGDEQYF. DNA of the CDR3: TGCGCCAGCAGCCAAGTTGGTCTAGCGGGAGACGAGCAGTACTTC.

V gene TRBV18 combines with J gene TRBJ2-1; 10 positions agree with TRBD2. V lost 5 bases, J lost 5 bases, and 6 bases stayed unmatched. CDR3 length: 15 amino acids. Looked up from germline, CDR1 is KGHSH and CDR2 is LQKENI. In nucleotides, the CDR3 is TGTGCCAGCTCAAACCGGACTAGCGGAAACAATGAGCAGTTCTTC. Its protein is CASSNRTSGNNEQFF.

The V gene is TRBV6-5, the J gene TRBJ1-1; D is ambiguous. The CDR3 has 11 residues. The V end lost 11 bases, the J end lost 6 bases, and 13 bases lay between the germline ends. CDR1 and CDR2 from the germline V gene are MNHEY and SVGAGI. CDR3 region: CAASAGAEAFF. The CDR3 DNA sequence: TGTGCCGCGTCGGCGGGCGCTGAAGCTTTCTTT.